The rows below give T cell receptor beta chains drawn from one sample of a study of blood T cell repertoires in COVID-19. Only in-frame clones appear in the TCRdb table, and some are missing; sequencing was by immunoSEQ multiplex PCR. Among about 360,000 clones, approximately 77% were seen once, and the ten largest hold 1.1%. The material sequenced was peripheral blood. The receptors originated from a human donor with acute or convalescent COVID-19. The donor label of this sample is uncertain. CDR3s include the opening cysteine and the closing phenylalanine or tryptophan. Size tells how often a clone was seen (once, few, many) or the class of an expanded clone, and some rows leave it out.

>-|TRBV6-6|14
CASRQGARSYEQYF
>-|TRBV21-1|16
CASSKVGGKPTYEQYF
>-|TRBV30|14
CAWGPGRPQETQYF
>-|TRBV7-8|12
CASFTSADTQYF
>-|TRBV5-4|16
CASSLGGARGIGEAFF
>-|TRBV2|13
CASSRTRPPEQYF
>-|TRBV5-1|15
CASSPEGQANTEAFF
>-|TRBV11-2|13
CASSLGAGAGYTF
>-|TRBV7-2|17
CASSFRQGGSRNQPQHF
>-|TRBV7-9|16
CASSLVGGQGATEAFF
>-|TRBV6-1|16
CASSEAQPGQGGGYTF
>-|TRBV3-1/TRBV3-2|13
CASSLLTTGELFF
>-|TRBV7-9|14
CASSPPPGNTEAFF
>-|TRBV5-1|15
CASSLGDRVNQPQHF
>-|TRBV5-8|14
CASPKRTGNSPLHF
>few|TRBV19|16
CASSVRDYLKTGELFF
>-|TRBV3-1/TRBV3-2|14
CASSRRTGGDGYTF
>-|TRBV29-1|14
CSVKTANGAYEQYF
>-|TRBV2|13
CASSVSGQETQYF
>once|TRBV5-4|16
CASSWAPGETGDGYTF
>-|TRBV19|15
CASSIAGTGIYEQYF
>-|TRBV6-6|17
CASSPRQVQWINTEAFF
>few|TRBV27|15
CASSLRLRGTYEQYF
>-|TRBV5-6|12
CASSLNRYEQYF
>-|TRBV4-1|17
CASSQDWVRVWNSPLHF
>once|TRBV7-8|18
CASSFGTSGRGSYNEQFF
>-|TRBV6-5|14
CASSSWQSNQPQHF
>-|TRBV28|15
CASSGAGTVNQPQHF
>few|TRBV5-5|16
CASSWGGRERLAEQFF
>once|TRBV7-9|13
CASSPSAVETQYF
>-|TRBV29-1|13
CSVGQGINRGYTF
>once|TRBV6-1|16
CASSELQGAFVQPQHF
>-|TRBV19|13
CASRDRVTYEQYF
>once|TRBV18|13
CASSSGHLSPLHF
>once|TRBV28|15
CASSLRQSSGNTIYF
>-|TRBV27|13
CASSDRAQETQYF
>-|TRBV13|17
CASSLGSGGPFKNIQYF
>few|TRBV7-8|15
CASSPRPLVNYGYTF
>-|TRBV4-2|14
CASSQVGSPYGYTF
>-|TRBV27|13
CAANLGRGNTIYF
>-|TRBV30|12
CAWSDRDWVYTF
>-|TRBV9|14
CASSLGLAEDTQYF
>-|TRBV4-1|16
CASSQVGQGLNSPLHF
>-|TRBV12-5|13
CASGLGGAGELFF
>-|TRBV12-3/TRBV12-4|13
CASSPQLSQPQHF
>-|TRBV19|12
CASSIKGDGYTF
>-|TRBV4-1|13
CASSQDSNSPLHF
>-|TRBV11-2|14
CASSLVGTGYEQYF
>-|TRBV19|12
CASTDSGYGYTF
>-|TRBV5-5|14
CASSYPGQGREQFF
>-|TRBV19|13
CASSTGYNSPLHF
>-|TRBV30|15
CAWSKPGQRGYTIYF